Below, one T cell receptor (beta chain) is given with its context. The data derive from a study of cytotoxic CD8 clonotypes in ibrutinib-treated CLL. Study details: Once patients had received a median 12 months of treatment, range 6 to 36, response samples were obtained.

Repertoires were generated with immunoSEQ multiplex PCR, while TCRdb's copy carries only in-frame clones and drops some. This repertoire shows approximately 80,000 clones, around 84% found once; its top ten account for under 7%. V gave up 9 bases and J gave up 2 bases, with 11 bases separating them. Germline V lookup: CDR1 SEHNR, CDR2 FQNEAQ (reference sequence). CDR3 size: 13 residues. The chain combines TRBV7-9 with TRBJ1-3; D ambiguous. The source material was PBMCs, sampled before ibrutinib treatment. This clonotype originated in a human donor with chronic lymphocytic leukemia. The CDR3 DNA is TGTGCCAGTCCCGGGGTGACTGGAAACACCATATATTTT. Its translation is CASPGVTGNTIYF.